This TCR beta chain was profiled in a study of shared clonotypes between healthy human individuals. Points from the study as a whole: When compared with the clonotypes that were shared by all four sorted-subset donors, the non-shared clonotypes turned out to have lower generation probabilities.

The assay was carried out at the deep level. Sequenced by immunoSEQ multiplex PCR; TCRdb stores in-frame clones only, minus some. The table has millions of clones, 93% seen once. Trimming took 7 bases from V and 1 from J, leaving 17 bases between them. The CDR3 covers 17 residues. The germline gives CDR1 LNHNV, CDR2 YYDKDF (reference sequence). As concerns this clone: The antigen remains undetermined.

The sequence derives from a man younger than 35 in good health. Some clones in this sample may be carry-over from other donors' samples. Input material: naive CD4+ T cells from PBMCs. Subset in this sample: CD45RA+ positively selected. The J gene is TRBJ2-6, the V gene TRBV15; D is unresolved. The CDR3 loop reads CATTPQPRASGANVLTF. As DNA, the CDR3 is TGTGCCACCACCCCCCAGCCCCGAGCGTCTGGGGCCAACGTCCTGACTTTC.